Each of the 20 T cell receptor beta chains below was sequenced from the same sample in a study of T cells in Graves' hyperthyroidism and ophthalmopathy. RNA transcripts were the template for amplifying TCR beta CDR3 regions. With the HTBI primer set, the TCR CDR3 went through a first round of RT-PCR. TCRdb re-derived calls from the multiplex PCR reads in MiXCR, one entry per CDR3 protein. Here the sample spans about 290,000 distinct CDR3 sequences, about an eighth being singletons. The sequencing sample was made of blood. The origin of the receptors is a woman in her 30s with Graves' hyperthyroidism that later progressed to Graves' ophthalmopathy.

This clonotype was seen many times. CDR3 residues: CSVIWGEQFF. CDR3 in DNA: TGCAGCGTTATTTGGGGTGAGCAGTTCTTC. This chain connects TRBV29-1 to TRBJ2-1; D unclear. This CDR3 has 10 residues. The V gene lost 5 bases and the J gene lost 9 bases, with 8 bases spanning the gap. Germline assignment: CDR1 SQVTM and CDR2 ANQGSEA.

The chain couples TRBV19 to TRBJ2-7; D not resolved. CDR1 is LNHDA, CDR2 SQIVND, per germline (reference sequence). V lost 1 base and J lost 6, with 4 bases in between. This CDR3 spans 11 amino acids. The DNA of the CDR3 is TGTGCCAGTAGTATAGGGGGCGAGCAGTACTTC. It codes for CASSIGGEQYF.

The rearrangement joins TRBV5-4 to TRBJ2-7, with TRBD2 identical over 8 bases. This CDR3 spans 15 amino acids. With V trimmed by 0 bases and J by 5 bases, 7 bases remained unmatched. CDR1 is SGHNT and CDR2 is YYREEE in the germline V gene (reference sequence). CDR3 DNA: TGTGCCAGCAGCTTGGATGAGCGGGAGAAAAACGAGCAGTACTTC. Its translation is CASSLDEREKNEQYF.

This clonotype was recorded many times. The rearrangement links TRBV29-1 to TRBJ2-1; the match to TRBD2 covers 7 bases. The CDR3 extends over 14 amino acids. The germline gives CDR1 SQVTM, CDR2 ANQGSEA. J gave up 4 bases and V 7 bases, and 10 bases lay outside the gene matches. The CDR3 DNA is TGCAGCGCTGCACCTAGCGGACCTTACAATGAGCAGTTCTTC. This codes for CSAAPSGPYNEQFF.

This clonotype appeared many times. The rearrangement links TRBV11-3 to TRBJ2-3, with D perhaps matching TRBD2 (6 bases). Trimming stripped 5 bases from V and 1 base from J, with 10 bases between. The CDR3 sequence is 14 residues long. From germline, CDR1 is SGHNT and CDR2 YENEEA. CDR3 DNA: TGTGCCAGCAGCCCCGGAGGGGGCACAGATACGCAGTATTTT. Protein: CASSPGGGTDTQYF.

This clonotype occurred many times. The chain carries TRBV3-1 and TRBJ1-6; no firm D call. There are 11 residues in the CDR3. V was cut by 0 bases and J by 9 bases, with 0 bases left in between. CDR1 and CDR2 from the germline V gene are LGHDT and YNNKEL (reference sequence). The CDR3 is CASSQDSPLHF. The CDR3 DNA is TGTGCCAGCAGCCAAGATTCACCCCTCCACTTT.

Concerning this clonotype itself: A much larger clone differs from this one at a single base, so this may be a read error. J is TRBJ1-2 and V is TRBV7-9; 8 bases line up with TRBD1. The CDR3 is made up of 16 amino acids. The V gene end was trimmed by 7 bases and the J gene end by 1 base; junction bases not matched to a gene: 11. CDR1 is SEHNR and CDR2 is FQNEAQ in the germline V gene (reference sequence). The CDR3 spells CASIQISGQVNYGYTF. Here the CDR3 DNA reads TGTGCCAGCATCCAAATCTCGGGACAGGTTAACTATGGCTACACCTTC.

V gene TRBV28 combines with J gene TRBJ1-2; TRBD1 is a possible D gene (5 bases). The CDR3 runs 16 residues. V lost 4 bases and J lost 2, with 17 bases in between. CDR1 is MDHEN, CDR2 SYDVKM, per germline. The CDR3 spells CASSSGMGGGNYGYTF. CDR3 coding DNA: TGTGCCAGCAGTTCAGGGATGGGGGGGGGAAACTATGGCTACACCTTC.

There are many counts of this clonotype. A junction end diverges from the germline sequence, so it may reflect a read error. This chain links TRBV24-1 with TRBJ2-3; D might be TRBD2 (6 bases). The CDR3 runs 13 residues. The germline V gene encodes CDR1 KGHDR and CDR2 SFDVKD. The CDR3 bases are TGTGCCACCAGTGACCAACGACTAGATGCGCAGTATTTT. Amino acids: CATSDQRLDAQYF.

Comment on this clonotype: A junction boundary mismatches the germline segment, possibly from a read error. V is TRBV15 and J is TRBJ2-7; 7 nucleotides match TRBD2. The germline gives CDR1 LNHNV, CDR2 YYDKDF (reference sequence). The CDR3 loop spans 16 amino acids. Here the CDR3 reads CAASPRVGTTPYEQYF. As DNA, the CDR3 is TGTGCCGCCAGCCCTAGGGTAGGGACTACCCCCTACGAGCAGTACTTC.

This clonotype has at least ten counts. This chain connects TRBV5-4 to TRBJ2-7; a weak D match, TRBD2 (6 bases). The CDR3 runs 14 residues. Germline V CDR1 and CDR2: SGHNT, YYREEE (reference sequence). Trimming cost V 3 bases and J 5 bases, with 15 bases left between them. CDR3 in amino acids: CASSSRSGQDEQYF. For the CDR3, the DNA is TGTGCCAGCAGCTCCCGGAGCGGGCAAGACGAGCAGTACTTC.

Ten or more counts support this clonotype. The rearrangement uses TRBV19 and TRBJ1-1; 7 bases are shared with TRBD1. The germline CDR1 and CDR2 sequences are LNHDA and SQIVND (reference sequence). With V trimmed by 4 bases and J by 5 bases, 7 bases remained unmatched. The CDR3 has 14 residues. The CDR3 region is CASSTPTGQTEAFF. CDR3 sequence (DNA): TGTGCCAGTAGTACCCCGACAGGGCAGACTGAAGCTTTCTTT.

V usage is TRBV19 and J usage is TRBJ2-2; TRBD2 is a possible D gene (6 bases). The CDR3 is 15 amino acids. Germline V gives CDR1 LNHDA, CDR2 SQIVND (reference sequence). Trimming cost V 1 base and J 9 bases, with 15 bases left between them. The CDR3 is CASSIATRGFWELFF. The CDR3 DNA is TGTGCCAGTAGTATAGCGACTAGAGGGTTCTGGGAGCTGTTTTTT.

The chain is built from TRBV7-2 and TRBJ2-2, with D perhaps TRBD1 (6 bases). V was shortened by 2 bases and J by 5 bases, with 12 bases between the two germline ends. CDR3 length: 15 amino acids. Germline V gives CDR1 SGHTA, CDR2 FQGNSA. CDR3 region: CASSLQGWGTGELFF. The CDR3, as DNA: TGTGCCAGCAGCTTACAGGGGTGGGGGACCGGGGAGCTGTTTTTT.

This clonotype was recorded at least ten times. The CDR3 reads CASSPPVHPQYF. In nucleotides, the CDR3 is TGTGCCAGCAGTCCCCCAGTCCATCCGCAGTATTTT. The rearrangement joins TRBV28 to TRBJ2-3; D is uncertain. Trimming took off 5 bases at V and 10 bases at J, with 13 bases between the two ends. CDR3 length: 12 amino acids. The germline V gene encodes CDR1 MDHEN and CDR2 SYDVKM. The variable domain in full, completed from reference TRBV28 and TRBJ2-3, reads DVKVTQSSRYLVKRTGEKVFLECVQDMDHENMFWYRQDPGLGLRLIYFSYDVKMKEKGDIPEGYSVSREKKERFSLILESASTNQTSMYLCASSPPVHPQYFGPGTRLTVL.

This clonotype was seen many times. V usage is TRBV6-5 and J usage is TRBJ2-5; perhaps TRBD1 as D (6 bases). CDR1 MNHEY and CDR2 SVGAGI come from the germline V gene. V lost 0 bases, J lost 4 bases, and 12 bases lay in between. The CDR3 sequence is 15 residues long. In DNA form, the CDR3 reads TGTGCCAGCAGTTACTCACAGGGCCGGGGAGAGACCCAGTACTTC. Its protein is CASSYSQGRGETQYF.

This rearrangement joins TRBV3-2 to TRBJ2-4. TRBV3-2 is classified as a pseudogene. This CDR3 comprises 16 residues. CDR3 DNA sequence: TGTGCCAGCAGCCAAGAAAGACCATTAGCCAAAAACATTCAGTACTTC. Translating it yields CASSQERPLAKNIQYF.

The table lists this clonotype with many counts. V is TRBV6-2 or TRBV6-3 and J is TRBJ2-1; 10 positions agree with TRBD2. V was clipped by 5 bases and J by 8 bases; unmatched bases: 9. The CDR3 length is 15 residues. Germline V gene lookup returns CDR1 MNHEY and CDR2 SVGEGT. CDR3 coding DNA: TGTGCCAGCAGTCCAGCTAGCGGGAGTGTCGATGAGCAGTTCTTC. Its protein is CASSPASGSVDEQFF.

The chain is built from TRBV7-9 and TRBJ2-7; D perhaps matches TRBD1 (5 bases). The CDR3 sequence is 15 residues long. Germline V gene data show CDR1 as SEHNR and CDR2 as FQNEAQ (reference sequence). V was trimmed by 5 bases and J by 5 bases, leaving 19 bases between them. The CDR3 loop reads CASSLGVAGFHEQYF. The CDR3 DNA sequence: TGTGCCAGCAGCCTAGGGGTCGCCGGTTTCCACGAGCAGTACTTC.

Ten or more counts support this clonotype. The chain carries TRBV28 and TRBJ1-2; the D is unclear. V shed 6 bases and J shed 3 bases, with 11 bases lying between them. There are 13 residues in the CDR3. In germline, CDR1 is MDHEN, CDR2 SYDVKM. The CDR3 DNA follows: TGTGCCAGCAGGCGGGGAACAGACTATGGCTACACCTTC. It translates to CASRRGTDYGYTF.